This TCR beta chain was identified during a study of blood T cells in healthy people across ages. The CDR3 runs 11 residues. V was cut by 1 base and J by 10 bases, with 6 bases left in between. Germline CDR1 SGHRS, CDR2 YFSETQ. Using a J-beta primer mix together with a sample-barcoded 5' primer, a second PCR was run for about 7 to 12 cycles. MiXCR, run by TCRdb on the 5' RACE reads, gives a single entry per CDR3 protein. The profile shows fewer than 800,000 distinct CDR3 sequences, about 25% of them singletons. This clonotype showed up many times. Another study also made use of these data, one on T cells of mothers and their children.

Sequenced: blood. This receptor was identified in a boy aged 5-17 years in good health. The chain joins TRBV5-1 to TRBJ2-1; D uncertain. The CDR3 DNA reads TGCGCCAGCAGCTTGACCCGGGAGCAGTTCTTC. It translates to CASSLTREQFF.